The 30 T cell receptor beta chains below were found in one sample sequenced in a study of cytomegalovirus exposure and HLA in healthy donors. Repertoires were generated with immunoSEQ multiplex PCR, while TCRdb's copy carries only in-frame clones and drops some. The sample contains 70,000 or so clones, approximately 95% of which appear only once. The sequenced material came from PBMCs. The source of these receptors is a man aged 18 to 29 in good health and CMV-seropositive.

CDR3 loop: CASSQPTGKFPYEQYF. The CDR3 DNA follows: TGTGCCAGCAGCCAACCGACAGGGAAATTCCCCTACGAGCAGTACTTC. The V call is TRBV7-9, the J call TRBJ2-7, with 7 bases lining up with TRBD1. Trimming removed 5 bases from V and 2 bases from J; junction bases left unmatched: 12. Germline CDR1 is SEHNR and CDR2 is FQNEAQ (reference sequence). The CDR3 has 16 residues.

The rearrangement links TRBV10-3 to TRBJ1-2; possible D gene TRBD1, 6 bases. V was cut by 0 bases and J by 4 bases, with 15 bases left in between. CDR1 and CDR2 (germline): ENHRY, SYGVKD. The CDR3 has 16 amino acids. In DNA, the CDR3 is TGTGCCATCAGTGAGTCGCCGACAGGTTCTCCCTATGGCTACACCTTC. It specifies CAISESPTGSPYGYTF.

This chain links TRBV4-1 with TRBJ2-5, with 9 bases identical to TRBD1. The CDR3 is 16 residues long. Germline V gene sequence: CDR1 MGHRA, CDR2 YSYEKL. Germline trimming cut 4 bases from V and 4 bases from J; bases unmatched to any gene: 10. This CDR3 reads CASSPTSRTGAETQYF. Here the CDR3 DNA reads TGCGCCAGCAGCCCCACTTCAAGGACAGGGGCAGAGACCCAGTACTTC.

The rearrangement links TRBV4-1 to TRBJ2-3, with TRBD2 matching 10 bases. CDR3 length: 18 amino acids. The germline V gene encodes CDR1 MGHRA and CDR2 YSYEKL. J lost 0 bases, V lost 3 bases, and 9 bases had no gene match. The CDR3 here is CASSHRVLAGDSTDTQYF. In DNA form, the CDR3 reads TGCGCCAGCAGCCACCGAGTCCTAGCGGGAGATAGCACAGATACGCAGTATTTT.

This clone was seen only once. This chain's CDR3 is CASSQDQAGPQETQYF. CDR3 coding DNA: TGTGCCAGCAGCCAAGATCAAGCGGGGCCCCAAGAGACCCAGTACTTC. V usage is TRBV4-2 and J usage is TRBJ2-5, with 7 bases that match TRBD2. Germline loops: CDR1 LGHNA, CDR2 YNFKEQ. The junction had 5 bases not matched to a gene; V was cut back by 0 bases and J by 1 base. This CDR3 has 16 residues.

The V call is TRBV28, the J call TRBJ1-2; tentatively, D is TRBD1 (6 bases). Germline-derived CDR1 and CDR2 are MDHEN and SYDVKM. V lost 4 bases and J 7 bases, leaving 13 bases between the germline ends. This CDR3 contains 13 residues. CDR3 sequence reads: CASSYLGAFGYTF. CDR3 bases: TGTGCCAGCAGTTATCTGGGGGCGTTTGGCTACACCTTC.

This chain uses TRBV14 with TRBJ2-7; possibly TRBD2 for D (5 bases). V lost 2 bases and J lost 5, with 10 bases in between. The CDR3 totals 13 residues. Per germline, CDR1 SGHDN and CDR2 FVKESK. CDR3 residues: CASSQTGLHEQYF. The CDR3 DNA reads TGTGCCAGCAGCCAAACCGGACTCCACGAGCAGTACTTC. Full variable domain (rest looked up from reference TRBV14 and TRBJ2-7): EAGVTQFPSHSVIEKGQTVTLRCDPISGHDNLYWYRRVMGKEIKFLLHFVKESKQDESGMPNNRFLAERTGGTYSTLKVQPAELEDSGVYFCASSQTGLHEQYFGPGTRLTVT.

The chain couples TRBV5-6 to TRBJ2-3; D not certain. V lost 3 bases, J lost 1 base, and 6 bases lay in between. Germline CDR1 is SGHDT and CDR2 is YYEEEE. This CDR3 is 13 amino acids long. CDR3 sequence reads: CASSSIGTDTQYF. The CDR3 DNA reads as TGTGCCAGCAGCTCCATAGGCACAGATACGCAGTATTTT. Using reference TRBV5-6 and TRBJ2-3 for the parts outside the CDR3, the full variable domain is DAGVTQSPTHLIKTRGQQVTLRCSPKSGHDTVSWYQQALGQGPQFIFQYYEEEERQRGNFPDRFSGHQFPNYSSELNVNALLLGDSALYLCASSSIGTDTQYFGPGTRLTVL.

This rearrangement joins TRBV28 to TRBJ1-1, with D possibly matching TRBD1 (6 bases). V was shortened by 5 bases and J by 1 base, with 14 bases between the two germline ends. The CDR3 is 15 amino acids. Germline CDR1 MDHEN, CDR2 SYDVKM. The CDR3 DNA follows: TGTGCCAGCAGTCTAGCCGGGACATGGAACACTGAAGCTTTCTTT. Translating it yields CASSLAGTWNTEAFF. Full variable domain (remainder filled in from reference TRBV28 and TRBJ1-1): DVKVTQSSRYLVKRTGEKVFLECVQDMDHENMFWYRQDPGLGLRLIYFSYDVKMKEKGDIPEGYSVSREKKERFSLILESASTNQTSMYLCASSLAGTWNTEAFFGQGTRLTVV.

The V gene is TRBV30, the J gene TRBJ2-1; TRBD2 matches at 8 bases. The germline gives CDR1 GTSNPN, CDR2 SVGIG (reference sequence). This CDR3 spans 16 amino acids. V lost 4 bases to trimming and J lost 2 bases; unmatched junction nucleotides: 10. The CDR3: CAWTQKVAGPYNEQFF. CDR3 in DNA: TGTGCCTGGACCCAAAAAGTAGCGGGACCCTACAATGAGCAGTTCTTC.

The rearrangement joins TRBV6-1 to TRBJ2-3; 12 bases agree with TRBD2. Per germline, CDR1 MNHNS and CDR2 SASEGT. The CDR3 is 15 amino acids. V lost 7 bases and J lost 4; bases outside the gene matches: 6. Here the CDR3 reads CASMKTSGGADTQYF. CDR3 nucleotides: TGTGCCAGCATGAAGACTAGCGGGGGCGCAGATACGCAGTATTTT.

The rearrangement uses TRBV28 and TRBJ1-1; TRBD1 aligns across 9 bases. The CDR3 is made up of 14 amino acids. The V and J ends lost 9 bases and 4 bases, in that order; junction bases with no gene match: 9. From germline, CDR1 is MDHEN and CDR2 SYDVKM. The CDR3 DNA sequence: TGTGCCAGTTCGGACAGGGGTCATAGCACTGAAGCTTTCTTT. Translation gives CASSDRGHSTEAFF.

The chain carries TRBV15 and TRBJ2-3; 10 bases are a match to TRBD2. CDR1 and CDR2 (germline): LNHNV, YYDKDF (reference sequence). V trimming: 1 base; J trimming: 3 bases; junction bases outside the gene matches: 7. The CDR3 runs 17 residues. CDR3 residues: CATSRGPSGGGTDTQYF. The CDR3 coding sequence is TGTGCCACCAGCAGAGGGCCTAGCGGGGGTGGGACAGATACGCAGTATTTT. The entire variable domain, with the rest obtained from reference TRBV15 and TRBJ2-3, is as follows: DAMVIQNPRYQVTQFGKPVTLSCSQTLNHNVMYWYQQKSSQAPKLLFHYYDKDFNNEADTPDNFQSRRPNTSFCFLDIRSPGLGDTAMYLCATSRGPSGGGTDTQYFGPGTRLTVL.

V is TRBV13 and J is TRBJ2-2; TRBD2 aligns across 13 bases. Germline lookup yields CDR1 PRHDT and CDR2 FYEKMQ (reference sequence). The CDR3 spans 18 residues. V lost 5 bases, J lost 7 bases, and 13 bases stayed unmatched. The CDR3 bases are TGTGCCAGCAGCCCCTATGGGACTAGCGGGACTTCAGGCGGGGAGCTGTTTTTT. Its protein is CASSPYGTSGTSGGELFF. The complete variable domain, with remaining parts taken from reference TRBV13 and TRBJ2-2, reads AAGVIQSPRHLIKEKRETATLKCYPIPRHDTVYWYQQGPGQDPQFLISFYEKMQSDKGSIPDRFSAQQFSDYHSELNMSSLELGDSALYFCASSPYGTSGTSGGELFFGEGSRLTVL.

The chain recombines TRBV19 with TRBJ2-1; 8 nucleotides agree with TRBD2. The J segment lost 4 bases and the V segment lost 4 bases, leaving 6 bases of the junction unmatched. The CDR3 is 15 residues long. The germline V gene encodes CDR1 LNHDA and CDR2 SQIVND (reference sequence). CDR3 nucleotides: TGTGCCAGTAGTAGCAGCGGGAGCCAATACAATGAGCAGTTCTTC. Protein: CASSSSGSQYNEQFF.

The V call is TRBV11-3, the J call TRBJ2-1, with a weak D call TRBD2 (6 bases). Trimming took off 0 bases at V and 3 bases at J, with 18 bases between the two ends. Germline V gives CDR1 SGHNT, CDR2 YENEEA. CDR3 length equals 18 residues. The CDR3 DNA is TGTGCCAGCAGCTTAGATGGGCCGGGGGTTTCTCACTACAATGAGCAGTTCTTC. It yields the protein CASSLDGPGVSHYNEQFF. Full variable domain (outside the CDR3, taken from reference TRBV11-3 and TRBJ2-1): EAGVVQSPRYKIIEKKQPVAFWCNPISGHNTLYWYLQNLGQGPELLIRYENEEAVDDSQLPKDRFSAERLKGVDSTLKIQPAELGDSAVYLCASSLDGPGVSHYNEQFFGPGTRLTVL.

The chain employs TRBV19 and TRBJ1-2; the match to TRBD1 covers 10 bases. The CDR3 covers 16 residues. Germline CDR1 LNHDA, CDR2 SQIVND (reference sequence). V lost 7 bases, J lost 0 bases, and 8 bases stayed unmatched. The CDR3 nucleotides read TGTGCCAGTACCCTCGACAGGGGGCCAACTAACTATGGCTACACCTTC. Encoded protein: CASTLDRGPTNYGYTF.

The chain is built from TRBV4-1 and TRBJ2-2, with a weak D call TRBD2 (5 bases). The CDR3 totals 12 residues. Germline V gene sequence: CDR1 MGHRA, CDR2 YSYEKL. The V gene lost 4 bases and the J gene lost 7 bases, with 7 bases spanning the gap. CDR3 nucleotide sequence: TGCGCCAGCAGCCTCGAGGGCGGGGAGCTGTTTTTT. This gives the protein CASSLEGGELFF.

CDR3: CASSVGTSGREVNEQFF. The CDR3 DNA follows: TGTGCCAGCAGCGTAGGGACTAGCGGGAGAGAGGTCAATGAGCAGTTCTTC. V usage is TRBV9 and J usage is TRBJ2-1; 13 positions agree with TRBD2. Germline V gives CDR1 SGDLS, CDR2 YYNGEE. The V segment lost 0 bases and the J segment 6 bases; nucleotides outside the gene matches: 6. The CDR3 loop spans 17 amino acids.

This chain uses TRBV5-5 with TRBJ1-4; D ambiguous. The CDR3 runs 14 residues. Trimming took 2 bases from V and 6 from J, leaving 11 bases between them. Germline V gene data show CDR1 as SGHKS and CDR2 as YYEKEE (reference sequence). The CDR3 sequence: CASSLGDLDEKLFF. CDR3 sequence (DNA): TGTGCCAGCAGCTTAGGAGACCTTGATGAAAAACTGTTTTTT.

The chain uses TRBV5-5 and TRBJ2-3, with 12 bases lining up with TRBD1. The CDR3 is 16 amino acids. The junction had 4 bases not matched to a gene; V was cut back by 4 bases and J by 1 base. Germline V gene lookup returns CDR1 SGHKS and CDR2 YYEKEE (reference sequence). As DNA, the CDR3 is TGTGCCAGCAGCATCCGGGACAGGGGGCGCACAGATACGCAGTATTTT. Translation gives CASSIRDRGRTDTQYF.

The chain combines TRBV5-1 with TRBJ1-1, with TRBD1 identical over 7 bases. Looked up from germline, CDR1 is SGHRS and CDR2 is YFSETQ. Losses at the gene ends were 4 bases for V and 7 bases for J; bases not matched to a gene: 10. CDR3 size: 14 residues. This CDR3 is CASSTQTGSGEAFF. The CDR3 DNA sequence: TGCGCCAGCAGCACCCAGACAGGGTCGGGTGAAGCTTTCTTT. Full variable domain (outside the CDR3, taken from reference TRBV5-1 and TRBJ1-1): KAGVTQTPRYLIKTRGQQVTLSCSPISGHRSVSWYQQTPGQGLQFLFEYFSETQRNKGNFPGRFSGRQFSNSRSEMNVSTLELGDSALYLCASSTQTGSGEAFFGQGTRLTVV.

The CDR3 nucleotides read TGCGCCAGCAGCTCGCAGGGGTCCGCGCAGTATTTT. Protein product: CASSSQGSAQYF. The chain has TRBV5-1 and TRBJ2-3, with a tentative D call TRBD1 (6 bases). This CDR3 region has 12 residues. The germline CDR1 and CDR2 sequences are SGHRS and YFSETQ. Trimming removed 3 bases at V and 10 bases at J, with 12 bases between.

J is TRBJ2-7 and V is TRBV19; TRBD2 is a possible D gene (5 bases). The CDR3 has 14 residues. The V gene lost 3 bases and the J gene lost 3 bases, with 12 bases spanning the gap. Germline V gives CDR1 LNHDA, CDR2 SQIVND (reference sequence). The DNA for the CDR3 is TGTGCCAGTAGTATGGGCGGGCCCCGCTACGAGCAGTACTTC. This translates into CASSMGGPRYEQYF.

The chain uses TRBV6-1 and TRBJ2-6; D remains ambiguous. The CDR3 loop spans 14 amino acids. Germline lookup yields CDR1 MNHNS and CDR2 SASEGT. V was trimmed by 5 bases and J by 4 bases, leaving 9 bases between them. The CDR3 nucleotides read TGTGCCAGCAGTTCCAGTGCCGGGGCCAACGTCCTGACTTTC. It is translated as CASSSSAGANVLTF.

The chain uses TRBV27 and TRBJ2-1; TRBD2 agrees at 8 bases. Germline V gene data show CDR1 as MNHEY and CDR2 as SMNVEV (reference sequence). The CDR3 is made up of 15 amino acids. After removal of 0 bases from V and 8 bases from J, the junction contained 6 bases not matched to a gene. As DNA, the CDR3 is TGTGCCAGCAGTTTATCGAGGACTAGCTTAGATGAGCAGTTCTTC. This gives the protein CASSLSRTSLDEQFF.

The chain links TRBV11-3 to TRBJ2-5, with 10 bases matching TRBD2. V shed 2 bases and J 2 bases; nucleotides not matched to a gene: 5. CDR3 length equals 16 residues. Germline-derived CDR1 and CDR2 are SGHNT and YENEEA. In DNA, the CDR3 is TGTGCCAGCAGCTTATCGGTAGCGGGAGGACAAGAGACCCAGTACTTC. It translates to CASSLSVAGGQETQYF.

The DNA of the CDR3 is TGTGCCAGCAGGGGGGGGGAACACCAATCGCAGTATTTT. This translates into CASRGGEHQSQYF. V and J are TRBV6-1 and TRBJ2-3, with 7 positions matching TRBD2. The germline V gene has CDR1 MNHNS and CDR2 SASEGT. The CDR3 loop spans 13 amino acids. The V segment lost 6 bases and the J segment 10 bases; nucleotides outside the gene matches: 10.

The chain combines TRBV15 with TRBJ2-4; 12 nucleotides agree with TRBD2. With V trimmed by 7 bases and J by 2 bases, 24 bases remained unmatched. From germline, CDR1 is LNHNV and CDR2 YYDKDF (reference sequence). CDR3 length: 22 amino acids. The CDR3 here is CATKPADSGTSGWWGSKNIQYF. The CDR3 DNA reads as TGTGCCACCAAACCCGCGGACAGTGGGACTAGCGGGTGGTGGGGGTCCAAAAACATTCAGTACTTC. Based on the CDR3 plus reference TRBV15 and TRBJ2-4, the full variable domain is DAMVIQNPRYQVTQFGKPVTLSCSQTLNHNVMYWYQQKSSQAPKLLFHYYDKDFNNEADTPDNFQSRRPNTSFCFLDIRSPGLGDTAMYLCATKPADSGTSGWWGSKNIQYFGAGTRLSVL.

The chain couples TRBV5-1 to TRBJ2-5; D remains ambiguous. In germline, CDR1 is SGHRS, CDR2 YFSETQ. The V end lost 0 bases, the J end lost 2 bases, and 8 bases lay between the germline ends. This CDR3 is 14 amino acids long. CDR3 DNA sequence: TGCGCCAGCAGCTTGGCGCCAGATCAAGAGACCCAGTACTTC. It yields the protein CASSLAPDQETQYF.